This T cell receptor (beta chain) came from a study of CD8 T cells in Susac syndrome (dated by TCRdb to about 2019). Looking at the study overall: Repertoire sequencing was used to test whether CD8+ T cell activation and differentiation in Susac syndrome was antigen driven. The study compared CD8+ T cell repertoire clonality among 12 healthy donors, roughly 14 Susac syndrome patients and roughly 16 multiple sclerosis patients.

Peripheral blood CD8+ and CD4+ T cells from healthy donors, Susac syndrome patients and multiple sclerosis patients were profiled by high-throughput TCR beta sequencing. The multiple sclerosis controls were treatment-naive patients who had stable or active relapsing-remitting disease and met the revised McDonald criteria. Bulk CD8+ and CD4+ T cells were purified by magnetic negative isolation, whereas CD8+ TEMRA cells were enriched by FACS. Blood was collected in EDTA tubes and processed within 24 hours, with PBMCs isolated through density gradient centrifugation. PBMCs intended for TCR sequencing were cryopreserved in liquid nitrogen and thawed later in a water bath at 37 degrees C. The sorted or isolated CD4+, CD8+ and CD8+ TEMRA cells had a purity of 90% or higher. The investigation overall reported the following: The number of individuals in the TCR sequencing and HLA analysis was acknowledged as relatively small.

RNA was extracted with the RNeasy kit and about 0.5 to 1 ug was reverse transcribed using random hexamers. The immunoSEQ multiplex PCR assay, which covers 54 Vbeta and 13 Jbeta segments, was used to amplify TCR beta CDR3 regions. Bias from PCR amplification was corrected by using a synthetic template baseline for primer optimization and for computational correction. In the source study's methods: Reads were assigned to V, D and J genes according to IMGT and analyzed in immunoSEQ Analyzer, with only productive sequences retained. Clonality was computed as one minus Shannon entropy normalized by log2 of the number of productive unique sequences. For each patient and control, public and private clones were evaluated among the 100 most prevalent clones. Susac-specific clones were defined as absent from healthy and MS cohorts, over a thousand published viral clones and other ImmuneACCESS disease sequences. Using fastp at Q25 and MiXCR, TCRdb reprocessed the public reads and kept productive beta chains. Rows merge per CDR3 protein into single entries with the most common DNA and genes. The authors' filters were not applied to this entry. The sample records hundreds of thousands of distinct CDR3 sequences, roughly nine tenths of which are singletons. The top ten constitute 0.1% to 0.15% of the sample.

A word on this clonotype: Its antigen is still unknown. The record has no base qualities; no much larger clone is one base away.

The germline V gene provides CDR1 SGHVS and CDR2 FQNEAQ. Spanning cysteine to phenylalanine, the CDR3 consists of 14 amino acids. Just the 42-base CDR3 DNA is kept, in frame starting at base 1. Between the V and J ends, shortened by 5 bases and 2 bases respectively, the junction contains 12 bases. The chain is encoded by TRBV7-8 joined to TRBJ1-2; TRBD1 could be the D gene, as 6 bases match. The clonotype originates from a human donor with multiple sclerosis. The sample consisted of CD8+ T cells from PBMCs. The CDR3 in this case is CASSQDSLNYGYTF. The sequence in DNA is TGTGCCAGCAGCCAGGACAGCTTAAACTATGGCTACACCTTC.